What follows are 32 T cell receptor beta chains derived from one specimen sequenced in a study of blood T cells in healthy people across ages. Sample-barcoded 5' priming and a J-beta primer mix drove a second PCR of about 6 to 12 cycles. Each CDR3 protein gets one entry after TCRdb re-called the 5' RACE reads with MiXCR. Here the sample spans roughly 800,000 distinct CDR3 sequences, about a quarter being singletons. These data are also associated with another study on T cells of mothers and their children.

Sequencing was performed on blood. These receptors were collected from a boy aged 10-17 years in good health.

This clonotype was observed a few times. This chain uses TRBV13 with TRBJ1-1, with D possibly being TRBD1 (6 bases). Germline assignment: CDR1 PRHDT and CDR2 FYEKMQ (reference sequence). The CDR3 covers 14 residues. Trimming took off 5 bases at V and 4 bases at J, with 14 bases between the two ends. CDR3 nucleotides: TGTGCCAGCAGCCCCCGTTCCAGGGGCACTGAAGCTTTCTTT. Residues: CASSPRSRGTEAFF.

The rearrangement joins TRBV7-2 to TRBJ2-7; TRBD2 matches 13 bases. CDR3 size: 17 residues. The J segment lost 3 bases and the V segment lost 5 bases, leaving 10 bases of the junction unmatched. In germline, CDR1 is SGHTA, CDR2 FQGNSA. CDR3 in DNA: TGTGCCAGCAGCCCGGAGGGACTAGCGGGGAAACGCTACGAGCAGTACTTC. Protein: CASSPEGLAGKRYEQYF.

This clonotype was recorded a few times. This chain uses TRBV5-1 with TRBJ2-3; D gene ambiguous. V was shortened by 1 base and J by 2 bases, with 11 bases between the two germline ends. The CDR3 sequence is 15 residues long. Germline assignment: CDR1 SGHRS and CDR2 YFSETQ. The CDR3 protein is CASSLSGYDTDTQYF. For the CDR3, the DNA is TGCGCCAGCAGCTTGTCCGGATATGACACAGATACGCAGTATTTT.

The V gene is TRBV24-1, the J gene TRBJ2-3; 9 bases agree with TRBD1. The CDR3 totals 17 residues. Germline lookup yields CDR1 KGHDR and CDR2 SFDVKD. After removal of 3 bases from V and 4 bases from J, the junction contained 10 bases not matched to a gene. CDR3 region: CATSDGSGGTGPDTQYF. Here the CDR3 DNA reads TGTGCCACCAGTGATGGATCGGGTGGGACAGGGCCAGATACGCAGTATTTT.

This clonotype was seen only a few times. Here the CDR3 DNA reads TGTGCCAGCAGCCAAGCTTCCGAGGGGGGACTCTCTCAGTTCTTC. Translation: CASSQASEGGLSQFF. The chain is built from TRBV14 and TRBJ2-1; D might be TRBD1 or TRBD2, each matching 6 bases. CDR3 length equals 15 residues. CDR1 SGHDN and CDR2 FVKESK come from the germline V gene. Trimming shortened V by 1 base and J by 13 bases, and 20 bases separated the two germline ends. The full variable domain, with the rest looked up from reference TRBV14 and TRBJ2-1, is EAGVTQFPSHSVIEKGQTVTLRCDPISGHDNLYWYRRVMGKEIKFLLHFVKESKQDESGMPNNRFLAERTGGTYSTLKVQPAELEDSGVYFCASSQASEGGLSQFFGPGTRLTVL.

This clonotype was recorded a few times. V usage is TRBV27 and J usage is TRBJ1-1, with D hard to call. Germline CDR1 and CDR2: MNHEY and SMNVEV (reference sequence). The CDR3 extends over 13 amino acids. V was clipped by 0 bases and J by 5 bases, with 7 bases between them. The CDR3 here is CASSLSSRTEAFF. In nucleotides, the CDR3 is TGTGCCAGCAGTTTATCTTCCAGGACTGAAGCTTTCTTT.

The chain has TRBV5-1 and TRBJ2-5; D gene unclear. The assigned J gene may be wrong: the sequence end matches TRBJ2-1 better. Germline lookup yields CDR1 SGHRS and CDR2 YFSETQ. CDR3 size: 14 residues. The CDR3 DNA sequence: TGCGCCAGCAGCTTGGCGGCGGCGACCAATGAGCAGTTCTTC. Translating it yields CASSLAAATNEQFF.

The V gene is TRBV7-2, the J gene TRBJ2-7, with D possibly being TRBD2 (6 bases). V lost 5 bases to trimming and J lost 2 bases, with 16 bases between them. The CDR3 is 15 residues long. Germline CDR1 reads SGHTA; CDR2 reads FQGNSA. The CDR3 DNA is TGTGCCAGCAGCCGATTGGGACTCTCCCCCTACGAGCAGTACTTC. Encoded protein: CASSRLGLSPYEQYF.

The CDR3 spells CASSQDEEGRIRNIQYF. CDR3 coding DNA: TGCGCCAGCAGCCAAGATGAAGAGGGGCGTATACGGAACATTCAGTACTTC. The V gene is TRBV4-1, the J gene TRBJ2-4; TRBD1 or TRBD2 may be the D gene (5 bases each). Germline CDR1 is MGHRA and CDR2 is YSYEKL. The ends were cut back, 0 bases at V and 7 bases at J, with 19 bases in the middle. The CDR3 consists of 17 residues.

This clonotype was seen only a few times. The V call is TRBV13, the J call TRBJ2-4; 8 nucleotides line up with TRBD2. The CDR3 covers 15 residues. The germline V gene has CDR1 PRHDT and CDR2 FYEKMQ (reference sequence). Unmatched junction bases numbered 7, after V lost 6 bases and J lost 3 bases. CDR3 region: CASRPRAGGKNIQYF. The DNA of the CDR3 is TGTGCCAGCAGACCTAGGGCGGGGGGCAAAAACATTCAGTACTTC.

This chain connects TRBV20-1 to TRBJ2-7; 9 bases align to TRBD1. The ends lost 0 bases at V and 5 bases at J; junction bases unmatched: 17. The CDR3 has 18 amino acids. Per the germline V gene, CDR1 is DFQATT and CDR2 is SNEGSKA (reference sequence). CDR3 loop: CSARDLFGFGTGNDEQYF. CDR3 in DNA: TGCAGTGCTAGAGATTTATTCGGCTTTGGGACAGGGAACGACGAGCAGTACTTC.

The chain links TRBV9 to TRBJ2-5, with 8 bases identical to TRBD1. Germline loops: CDR1 SGDLS, CDR2 YYNGEE. Trimming cost V 4 bases and J 5 bases; bases outside gene matches: 10. The CDR3 consists of 15 residues. In DNA, the CDR3 is TGTGCCAGCAGCCCAGGGGGCGAAACGGGGGAGACCCAGTACTTC. Encoded protein: CASSPGGETGETQYF.

As for this clonotype: At one of its ends the junction is not consistent with the germline gene, which may arise from a read error. The chain has TRBV4-1 and TRBJ1-4; 7 bases line up with TRBD1. CDR1 MGHRA and CDR2 YSYEKL come from the germline V gene. The CDR3 totals 14 residues. CDR3 amino acids: CASSLQGDREKLFF. CDR3 in DNA: TGTGCCAGCAGCCTGCAGGGGGATCGCGAAAAACTGTTTTTT.

This clonotype was seen a single time. The chain is built from TRBV6-4 and TRBJ2-1; D possibly matches TRBD1 or TRBD2 (5 bases each). This CDR3 contains 15 residues. Germline values: CDR1 MRHNA, CDR2 SNTAGT. V was trimmed by 3 bases and J by 6 bases, leaving 15 bases between them. In nucleotides, the CDR3 is TGTGCCAGCAGTGAGGGGACCAGCGGCCCCAATGAGCAGTTCTTC. Translating gives CASSEGTSGPNEQFF.

About this clonotype: Compared with germline, one end of the junction differs, possibly owing to a read error. The genes are TRBV6-5 and TRBJ2-5; D may correspond to TRBD1 or TRBD2 (5 bases each). CDR1 is MNHEY and CDR2 is SVGAGI in the germline V gene. The CDR3 spans 15 residues. The CDR3 loop reads CASSYSWDHLEAQYF. The CDR3, as DNA: TGTGCCAGCAGTTACTCGTGGGACCACCTAGAGGCCCAGTACTTC.

The V call is TRBV6-2 or TRBV6-3, the J call TRBJ2-3, with D hard to call. Trimming stripped 4 bases from V and 5 bases from J, with 7 bases between. Germline V gene sequence: CDR1 MNHEY, CDR2 SVGEGT. CDR3 length: 12 residues. CDR3 DNA sequence: TGTGCCAGCAGTTCCCTAGAAGATACGCAGTATTTT. Translating it yields CASSSLEDTQYF.

The J gene is TRBJ2-7, the V gene TRBV3-1; 7 bases align to TRBD1. CDR1 is LGHDT and CDR2 is YNNKEL in the germline V gene (reference sequence). CDR3 length: 17 residues. The junction had 15 bases not matched to a gene; V was cut back by 0 bases and J by 7 bases. The CDR3 DNA reads as TGTGCCAGCAGCCAAGATAGTCGAGGGACAGTATCCTTGGAGCAGTACTTC. Protein sequence: CASSQDSRGTVSLEQYF.

J is TRBJ1-2 and V is TRBV20-1; 7 nucleotides line up with TRBD1. CDR3 length equals 14 residues. The V segment lost 6 bases and the J segment 0 bases; nucleotides outside the gene matches: 7. Germline V gene data show CDR1 as DFQATT and CDR2 as SNEGSKA (reference sequence). The CDR3 nucleotides read TGCAGTGCACCCTCCGGGACAGCTAACTATGGCTACACCTTC. Translated: CSAPSGTANYGYTF.

This clonotype is a singleton in its sample. The V call is TRBV7-9, the J call TRBJ1-1; no firm D call. This CDR3 is built from 13 residues. V was cut by 1 base and J by 10 bases, with 13 bases left in between. Germline V gene sequence: CDR1 SEHNR, CDR2 FQNEAQ (reference sequence). The CDR3 spells CASSLEDGRGAFF. The CDR3 nucleotides are TGTGCCAGCAGCTTAGAGGACGGGCGGGGAGCTTTCTTT. The full variable domain, in which reference TRBV7-9 and TRBJ1-1 provide the parts outside the CDR3, is DTGVSQNPRHKITKRGQNVTFRCDPISEHNRLYWYRQTLGQGPEFLTYFQNEAQLEKSRLLSDRFSAERPKGSFSTLEIQRTEQGDSAMYLCASSLEDGRGAFFGQGTRLTVV.

The chain joins TRBV7-9 to TRBJ2-5, with TRBD1 matching over 7 bases. Germline V gene sequence: CDR1 SEHNR, CDR2 FQNEAQ (reference sequence). Losses at the gene ends were 4 bases for V and 5 bases for J; bases not matched to a gene: 10. The CDR3 sequence is 15 residues long. CDR3 bases: TGTGCCAGCAGCTCAAACAGGGGAATGATGGAGACCCAGTACTTC. Protein sequence: CASSSNRGMMETQYF.

The rearrangement links TRBV7-9 to TRBJ1-2; the D is unclear. The length of the CDR3 is 16 residues. CDR1 and CDR2 from the germline V gene are SEHNR and FQNEAQ (reference sequence). Trimming cost V 3 bases and J 0 bases, with 14 bases left between them. Here the CDR3 reads CASSFGKSPTNYGYTF. In DNA, the CDR3 is TGTGCCAGCAGCTTCGGGAAGAGCCCTACTAACTATGGCTACACCTTC.

This clonotype was recorded a few times. This chain connects TRBV6-5 to TRBJ2-4, with D maybe TRBD1 (5 bases). This CDR3 is built from 17 residues. In germline, CDR1 is MNHEY, CDR2 SVGAGI. V was clipped by 0 bases and J by 1 base, with 13 bases between them. CDR3 DNA sequence: TGTGCCAGCAGTTACTCGATTGGGGCAGGTGCCAAAAACATTCAGTACTTC. Translating gives CASSYSIGAGAKNIQYF.

This chain uses TRBV29-1 with TRBJ2-3; 8 bases agree with TRBD1. Looked up from germline, CDR1 is SQVTM and CDR2 is ANQGSEA. Unmatched junction bases numbered 5, after V lost 0 bases and J lost 0 bases. This CDR3 is 16 amino acids long. DNA for the CDR3: TGCAGCGTTGAAGAGACAGGGGCAGGGAGCACAGATACGCAGTATTTT. This gives the protein CSVEETGAGSTDTQYF.

This clonotype was detected a few times. The J gene is TRBJ2-7, the V gene TRBV28, with D perhaps assigned TRBD1 or TRBD2 (5 bases each). The ends were cut back, 2 bases at V and 6 bases at J, with 8 bases in the middle. The CDR3 sequence is 12 residues long. Germline CDR1 is MDHEN and CDR2 is SYDVKM. In DNA form, the CDR3 reads TGTGCCAGCAGTTTAGGGGGTCGCGAGCAGTACTTC. Translation gives CASSLGGREQYF.

This clonotype was counted a few times. The chain has TRBV2 and TRBJ2-7, with D possibly matching TRBD2 (5 bases). CDR3 length: 14 residues. Germline-derived CDR1 and CDR2 are SNHLY and FYNNEI. V was shortened by 7 bases and J by 3 bases, with 16 bases between the two germline ends. The CDR3 DNA reads as TGTGCCAGCATCGGACTGCGGCAGATCTACGAGCAGTACTTC. Protein product: CASIGLRQIYEQYF. The full variable domain, completed using reference TRBV2 and TRBJ2-7, is EPEVTQTPSHQVTQMGQEVILRCVPISNHLYFYWYRQILGQKVEFLVSFYNNEISEKSEIFDDQFSVERPDGSNFTLKIRSTKLEDSAMYFCASIGLRQIYEQYFGPGTRLTVT.

This clonotype was seen a handful of times. The J gene is TRBJ1-2, the V gene TRBV7-2; D gene unclear. Germline V CDR1 and CDR2: SGHTA, FQGNSA. The CDR3 has 13 residues. Trimming cost V 4 bases and J 8 bases, with 14 bases left between them. CDR3 nucleotide sequence: TGTGCCAGCAGCTCGCGCGGAGGAGGCGGCTACACCTTC. It encodes CASSSRGGGGYTF.

This clonotype was detected a few times. This rearrangement joins TRBV20-1 to TRBJ2-5, with D unclear. CDR3 size: 13 residues. Looked up from germline, CDR1 is DFQATT and CDR2 is SNEGSKA (reference sequence). Trimming stripped 6 bases from V and 10 bases from J, with 21 bases between. The CDR3 loop is CSAEATRSPGQYF. The CDR3, as DNA: TGCAGTGCCGAAGCTACGAGGTCGCCTGGCCAGTACTTC.

The chain joins TRBV7-6 to TRBJ2-3; D call uncertain. The germline V gene has CDR1 SGHVS and CDR2 FNYEAQ. There are 17 residues in the CDR3. The ends were cut back, 2 bases at V and 0 bases at J, with 15 bases in the middle. The CDR3 reads CASSLSDRPTSTDTQYF. CDR3 bases: TGTGCCAGCAGCTTATCCGACCGACCGACTAGCACAGATACGCAGTATTTT.

This clonotype was seen repeatedly, ten times or more. The gene calls are TRBV12-3 or TRBV12-4 and TRBJ2-1; weak D call: TRBD2 (5 bases). The CDR3 is 15 amino acids. V lost 6 bases and J lost 2, with 14 bases in between. CDR3 residues: CASSFSGIAYNEQFF. CDR3 DNA: TGTGCCAGCAGCTTCAGCGGCATAGCCTACAATGAGCAGTTCTTC.

V is TRBV6-5 and J is TRBJ1-2; 7 bases fit TRBD1. Germline assignment: CDR1 MNHEY and CDR2 SVGAGI. The junction had 10 bases not matched to a gene; V was cut back by 4 bases and J by 8 bases. This CDR3 region has 14 residues. The CDR3 region has the DNA TGTGCCAGCAGTTCCCAGGGGGGGGGAGGAGGCTACACCTTC. This sequence encodes CASSSQGGGGGYTF.

The CDR3 spells CASSQPGVSTDTQYF. The CDR3 nucleotides read TGTGCCAGCAGCCAACCGGGGGTTTCGACAGATACGCAGTATTTT. V usage is TRBV3-1 and J usage is TRBJ2-3; a weak D match, TRBD2 (6 bases). The CDR3 is 15 residues long. V was cut by 2 bases and J by 3 bases, with 12 bases left in between. The germline V gene encodes CDR1 LGHDT and CDR2 YNNKEL (reference sequence).

This clonotype occurred a few times. An end of the junction does not agree with germline; a read error may underlie this. This rearrangement joins TRBV6-5 to TRBJ2-5; 9 nucleotides line up with TRBD2. In germline, CDR1 is MNHEY, CDR2 SVGAGI. The CDR3 spans 16 residues. For the CDR3, the DNA is TGTGCCAGCAGTAAAATGATACCGGGACTAGCAGAGACCCGGTACTTC. It codes for CASSKMIPGLAETRYF.